Sequencing of this T cell receptor (beta chain) was carried out in a study of cytomegalovirus exposure and HLA in healthy donors. The wider study: The approximately 120 validation repertoires were reported in a later analysis to have been generated on the same platform as the roughly 700 first-cohort repertoires.

Measured with immunoSEQ multiplex PCR; TCRdb has only the in-frame clones, and not every one. The table has more than 150,000 clones, about four fifths seen once; the top ten hold 6% to 9%. The CDR3 contains 15 residues. CDR1 SNHLY and CDR2 FYNNEI come from the germline V gene. Trimming stripped 5 bases from V and 2 bases from J, with 13 bases between. Notes on the study in general: The study designated 150 to 200 TCR beta chains cytomegalovirus-associated. TCR sequences were mostly rare, though some public TCRs occurred in many donors.

To note about this clone: Its antigen is unknown.

The origin of this receptor is a young man in good health and CMV-seropositive. V usage is TRBV2 and J usage is TRBJ1-5; D not certain. What was sequenced was PBMCs. CDR3 sequence reads: CASSSVWAGNQPQHF. Written as DNA, the CDR3 is TGTGCCAGCAGTTCCGTCTGGGCTGGCAATCAGCCCCAGCATTTT.